This record covers a single TCR beta chain. The antigen remains undetermined. This sample stems from a study of T-cell memory formation after mild COVID-19. The V gene lost 6 bases and the J gene lost 6 bases, with 6 bases spanning the gap. The germline V gene has CDR1 SNHLY and CDR2 FYNNEI. The CDR3 length is 11 residues. 5'RACE with constant-segment primers yielded barcoded, UMI-tagged TCR alpha and TCR beta cDNA libraries. TCRdb reanalysed the 5' RACE reads using MiXCR and keeps one entry per CDR3 protein. The sample lists about 470,000 distinct CDR3 sequences, around a sixth occurring once. Study-level results: The SARS-CoV-2 specificity of second-wave clones reaching peak at day 37 remained unverified. Contracting clones, day 15 to 85, had balanced CD4/CD8, and later expanders favored CD4+.

The origin of this receptor is an adult woman who had mild COVID-19 (a few samples of this study predate the infection). Cell type and time point are not known. The sequencing input was PBMCs or a T cell subset sorted from them (not recorded which). The chain carries TRBV2 and TRBJ1-5; D is unclear. The CDR3 is CASSVGQPQHF. Here the CDR3 DNA reads TGTGCCAGCAGCGTCGGTCAGCCCCAGCATTTT.